The 15 T cell receptor beta chains below were found in one sample sequenced in a study of breast tumors, draining lymph nodes, adjacent tissues. In TCRdb, the multiplex PCR reads were re-called with MiXCR into one record per CDR3 protein. The sample carries over 60,000 distinct CDR3 sequences, less than 50% recorded once. The sequenced sample consisted of breast tumor tissue. Receptors originate from a female donor with breast cancer. Some clones in this sample may be carry-over from other donors' samples.

This rearrangement joins TRBV6-5 to TRBJ2-2, with D possibly being TRBD2 (5 bases). The CDR3 length is 15 residues. The V and J ends lost 5 bases and 5 bases respectively, with 15 bases between them. In germline, CDR1 is MNHEY, CDR2 SVGAGI. The chain's CDR3 is CASSHRGSGTGELFF. In nucleotides, the CDR3 is TGTGCCAGCAGTCACCGAGGGTCGGGAACCGGGGAGCTGTTTTTT.

V gene TRBV7-9 combines with J gene TRBJ1-4, with 12 bases that match TRBD1. V shed 4 bases, J shed 7 bases, and the junction held 4 bases outside the gene matches. Germline V lookup: CDR1 SEHNR, CDR2 FQNEAQ (reference sequence). The CDR3 is 15 residues long. CDR3 sequence reads: CASSWDRGPSEKLFF. The CDR3 DNA reads TGTGCCAGCAGCTGGGACAGGGGGCCGAGTGAAAAACTGTTTTTT. Full variable domain (outside the CDR3, taken from reference TRBV7-9 and TRBJ1-4): DTGVSQNPRHKITKRGQNVTFRCDPISEHNRLYWYRQTLGQGPEFLTYFQNEAQLEKSRLLSDRFSAERPKGSFSTLEIQRTEQGDSAMYLCASSWDRGPSEKLFFGSGTQLSVL.

This clonotype was detected only a few times. The rearrangement links TRBV20-1 to TRBJ1-2; 9 nucleotides line up with TRBD1. J was trimmed by 7 bases and V by 1 base; bases with no gene match: 7. Germline CDR1 reads DFQATT; CDR2 reads SNEGSKA (reference sequence). The CDR3 has 14 residues. The DNA of the CDR3 is TGCAGTGCTAGAGGGACAGGGGCCGGTGGTGGCTACACCTTC. This codes for CSARGTGAGGGYTF.

This clonotype appeared many times. The rearrangement uses TRBV28 and TRBJ2-3, with D possibly matching TRBD2 (6 bases). CDR1 is MDHEN, CDR2 SYDVKM, per germline. The V gene lost 3 bases and the J gene lost 3 bases, with 13 bases spanning the gap. This CDR3 contains 15 residues. The CDR3 nucleotides read TGTGCCAGCAGTTTCTGGAGGGTTCGGACAGATACGCAGTATTTT. Encoded protein: CASSFWRVRTDTQYF. Supplemented by reference TRBV28 and TRBJ2-3, the full variable domain reads DVKVTQSSRYLVKRTGEKVFLECVQDMDHENMFWYRQDPGLGLRLIYFSYDVKMKEKGDIPEGYSVSREKKERFSLILESASTNQTSMYLCASSFWRVRTDTQYFGPGTRLTVL.

This clonotype was recorded many times. The chain couples TRBV7-3 to TRBJ2-2, with no clear D. Germline V gene sequence: CDR1 SGHTA, CDR2 FQGTGA. Deletions cut 3 bases from V and 4 bases from J, with 9 bases between. The CDR3 runs to 14 residues. As DNA, the CDR3 is TGTGCCAGCAGCTTTTCCTCAGTCACCGGGGAGCTGTTTTTT. It is translated as CASSFSSVTGELFF.

On this clonotype itself: This clone may be a read error of a much larger clone one base away. The genes are TRBV5-4 and TRBJ1-2; a possible D gene is TRBD1 (5 bases). The CDR3 is made up of 16 amino acids. Trimming cost V 0 bases and J 5 bases, with 17 bases left between them. From germline, CDR1 is SGHNT and CDR2 YYREEE (reference sequence). The CDR3: CASSLADMGLWYGYTF. CDR3 in DNA: TGTGCCAGCAGCTTGGCAGACATGGGGCTATGGTATGGCTACACCTTC.

Many counts were recorded for this clonotype. A much larger clonotype is one base distant, so this may be a read error. J is TRBJ2-3 and V is TRBV2; possible D gene TRBD2, 6 bases. The V gene's germline CDR1 is SNHLY and CDR2 FYNNEI. The V and J ends lost 2 bases and 10 bases respectively, with 13 bases between them. CDR3 length: 13 residues. CDR3 sequence reads: CASSERDGGAQYF. Written as DNA, the CDR3 is TGTGCCAGCAGTGAACGTGACGGGGGTGCGCAGTATTTT.

The table lists this clonotype with many counts. V gene TRBV5-1 combines with J gene TRBJ2-7; possibly TRBD2 for D (6 bases). This CDR3 region has 16 residues. Between the trimmed V and J ends, which lost 4 bases and 2 bases, there was a span of 19 bases. Per germline, CDR1 SGHRS and CDR2 YFSETQ. The CDR3 DNA reads TGCGCCAGCAGCCCGCGGGATTCCGTATCCGCCTACGAGCAGTACTTC. This gives the protein CASSPRDSVSAYEQYF.

The V gene is TRBV10-3, the J gene TRBJ1-5, with D perhaps TRBD1 (5 bases). CDR3 length equals 13 residues. CDR1 is ENHRY, CDR2 SYGVKD, per germline. The V end lost 10 bases, the J end lost 5 bases, and 15 bases lay between the germline ends. The CDR3 sequence: CASTGQNYQPQHF. CDR3 sequence (DNA): TGTGCCAGCACAGGTCAGAATTATCAGCCCCAGCATTTT.

This clonotype was seen many times. V gene TRBV30 combines with J gene TRBJ1-6, with unresolved D. Germline values: CDR1 GTSNPN, CDR2 SVGIG (reference sequence). The V end was cut by 0 bases, the J end by 7 bases, with 7 bases between. The CDR3 is made up of 13 amino acids. CDR3 sequence (DNA): TGTGCCTGGAGTGTAGGGTGGAATTCACCCCTCCACTTT. Residues: CAWSVGWNSPLHF.

J is TRBJ2-1 and V is TRBV7-8; TRBD2 agrees at 10 bases. CDR3 length equals 15 residues. V trimming: 5 bases; J trimming: 4 bases; junction bases outside the gene matches: 5. From germline, CDR1 is SGHVS and CDR2 FQNEAQ. CDR3 DNA sequence: TGTGCCAGCAGCCCATCTAGCGGGGGATACAATGAGCAGTTCTTC. Translated, it gives CASSPSSGGYNEQFF.

The chain is built from TRBV20-1 and TRBJ2-7; 7 bases match TRBD1. V lost 0 bases and J lost 9; bases outside the gene matches: 8. In germline, CDR1 is DFQATT, CDR2 SNEGSKA (reference sequence). The CDR3 has 13 residues. The CDR3 DNA is TGCAGTGCTAGAGAACAGGGGATAGTCGCGCAGTACTTC. Its translation: CSAREQGIVAQYF.

The sample holds many counts of this clonotype. The chain has TRBV5-1 and TRBJ2-5; 8 bases agree with TRBD1. Germline loops: CDR1 SGHRS, CDR2 YFSETQ. J lost 4 bases, V lost 4 bases, and 9 bases had no gene match. The CDR3 has 15 amino acids. The CDR3 region is CASSPRTGGGETQYF. CDR3 DNA: TGCGCCAGCAGCCCCCGAACAGGGGGTGGAGAGACCCAGTACTTC.

The table lists this clonotype with many counts. The chain uses TRBV7-8 and TRBJ2-2, with a tentative D call TRBD2 (6 bases). The CDR3 is 18 amino acids. The V and J ends lost 1 base and 2 bases respectively, with 17 bases between them. CDR1 and CDR2 (germline): SGHVS, FQNEAQ. DNA for the CDR3: TGTGCCAGCAGCTTAGAGTTATGGGACTCACATAACACCGGGGAGCTGTTTTTT. Translated, it gives CASSLELWDSHNTGELFF.

Only one count was recorded for this clonotype. This chain uses TRBV7-9 with TRBJ1-2; no clear D gene. This CDR3 region has 19 residues. Germline-derived CDR1 and CDR2 are SEHNR and FQNEAQ (reference sequence). Trimming stripped 4 bases from V and 5 bases from J, with 29 bases between. The CDR3 spells CASSSHYGTQNAQKYGYTF. CDR3 sequence (DNA): TGTGCCAGCAGCTCCCATTATGGCACTCAGAACGCTCAGAAATATGGCTACACCTTC.